The next 27 T cell receptor beta chains were all read from a single sample in a study of shared clonotypes between healthy human individuals. The repertoire was sequenced with immunoSEQ multiplex PCR; TCRdb's copy has only in-frame clones and lacks some. The sample holds about 1 million clones, 65% to 75% seen once. The specimen was memory CD4+ T cells sorted from blood. Subset noted: CD45RA-negative fraction. These receptors all come from a young man in good health.

This clone was seen a single time. The chain is built from TRBV7-9 and TRBJ2-1; D is undetermined. With 5 bases removed from V and 7 bases from J, the gap between germline ends came to 9 bases. Germline CDR1 reads SEHNR; CDR2 reads FQNEAQ (reference sequence). This CDR3 comprises 12 residues. The CDR3 DNA follows: TGTGCCAGCAGCCCAGCATCAAATGAGCAGTTCTTC. This encodes CASSPASNEQFF.

The chain uses TRBV4-1 and TRBJ2-7; no reliable D call. Germline-derived CDR1 and CDR2 are MGHRA and YSYEKL. V dropped 0 bases and J dropped 13 bases, with 16 bases sitting between them. This CDR3 region has 13 residues. The CDR3 here is CASSQDSGWSRYF. Written as DNA, the CDR3 is TGCGCCAGCAGCCAAGATTCCGGGTGGTCTAGATACTTC.

About this clone: It may be a read error: a sequence one base away is much more abundant. Other DNA sequences in the sample encode the same CDR3. The chain carries TRBV18 and TRBJ2-7; D is unclear. Germline V gene sequence: CDR1 KGHSH, CDR2 LQKENI. The CDR3 loop spans 12 amino acids. The CDR3: CASSPQAHEQYF. The CDR3 DNA reads as TGCGCCAGCTCACCGCAGGCCCACGAGCAGTACTTC. Based on the CDR3 plus reference TRBV18 and TRBJ2-7, the full variable domain is NAGVMQNPRHLVRRRGQEARLRCSPMKGHSHVYWYRQLPEEGLKFMVYLQKENIIDESGMPKERFSAEFPKEGPSILRIQQVVRGDSAAYFCASSPQAHEQYFGPGTRLTVT.

Many counts were recorded for this clone. This chain uses TRBV6-5 with TRBJ2-5; tentative D call: TRBD2 (6 bases). Trimming stripped 0 bases from V and 5 bases from J, with 10 bases between. CDR1 and CDR2 (germline): MNHEY, SVGAGI. CDR3 length equals 14 residues. Here the CDR3 reads CASSYSTSSETQYF. CDR3 DNA sequence: TGTGCCAGCAGTTACTCCACTAGCTCTGAGACCCAGTACTTC.

The DNA for the CDR3 is TGTGCCAGCAGCTTGCGGGGGCTATACGAGCAGTACTTC. Its protein is CASSLRGLYEQYF. This chain joins TRBV5-4 and TRBJ2-7; perhaps D is TRBD1 or TRBD2 (6 bases each). This CDR3 has 13 amino acids. The germline CDR1 and CDR2 sequences are SGHNT and YYREEE (reference sequence). V lost 1 base and J 4 bases, leaving 9 bases between the germline ends. Drawing the rest from reference TRBV5-4 and TRBJ2-7, the complete variable domain is ETGVTQSPTHLIKTRGQQVTLRCSSQSGHNTVSWYQQALGQGPQFIFQYYREEENGRGNFPPRFSGLQFPNYSSELNVNALELDDSALYLCASSLRGLYEQYFGPGTRLTVT.

The J gene is TRBJ2-3, the V gene TRBV5-3, with 11 bases lining up with TRBD1. TRBV5-3 carries the ORF label, with uncertain function. CDR3 length: 15 residues. Trimming cost V 8 bases and J 3 bases; bases outside gene matches: 8. The chain's CDR3 is CASRLDRGLTDTQYF. The CDR3 DNA reads as TGTGCCAGCAGACTGGACAGGGGGCTGACAGATACGCAGTATTTT.

The chain uses TRBV25-1 and TRBJ1-6, with 10 positions matching TRBD1. The CDR3 runs 15 residues. V lost 5 bases, J lost 7 bases, and 5 bases stayed unmatched. CDR1 is MGHDK and CDR2 is SYGVNS in the germline V gene. The CDR3: CASSTRDRGNSPLHF. Here the CDR3 DNA reads TGTGCCAGCAGTACCCGGGACAGGGGCAATTCACCCCTCCACTTT.

The chain uses TRBV7-9 and TRBJ2-3, with 9 bases lining up with TRBD1. V shed 3 bases and J 3 bases; nucleotides not matched to a gene: 4. CDR1 and CDR2 (germline): SEHNR, FQNEAQ (reference sequence). The CDR3 runs 15 residues. CDR3 nucleotide sequence: TGTGCCAGCAGCTTCAGGACAGGGGTAACAGATACGCAGTATTTT. This translates into CASSFRTGVTDTQYF.

This sequence joins TRBV7-9 and TRBJ1-2; 7 bases are a match to TRBD1. Trimming cost V 5 bases and J 5 bases; bases outside gene matches: 8. The CDR3 loop spans 14 amino acids. Looked up from germline, CDR1 is SEHNR and CDR2 is FQNEAQ (reference sequence). The chain's CDR3 is CASSRQGEGYGYTF. Here the CDR3 DNA reads TGTGCCAGCAGCAGACAGGGAGAGGGGTATGGCTACACCTTC.

This chain uses TRBV30 with TRBJ2-1, with 7 bases that match TRBD1. The J segment lost 10 bases and the V segment lost 4 bases, leaving 7 bases of the junction unmatched. The CDR3 length is 12 residues. Per germline, CDR1 GTSNPN and CDR2 SVGIG (reference sequence). The DNA for the CDR3 is TGTGCCTGGACGATACAGGGGAGCGAGCAGTTCTTC. This sequence encodes CAWTIQGSEQFF.

The V call is TRBV6-5, the J call TRBJ1-5; D gene unclear. Trimming shortened V by 6 bases and J by 3 bases, and 6 bases separated the two germline ends. The CDR3 totals 12 residues. CDR1 is MNHEY, CDR2 SVGAGI, per germline. CDR3 region: CASRTVNQPQHF. In DNA, the CDR3 is TGTGCCAGCAGGACCGTCAATCAGCCCCAGCATTTT.

This clone was picked up a small number of times. The gene calls are TRBV30 and TRBJ1-1; D gene uncertain. Germline lookup yields CDR1 GTSNPN and CDR2 SVGIG (reference sequence). The V gene lost 0 bases and the J gene lost 6 bases, with 11 bases spanning the gap. CDR3 length: 13 amino acids. The CDR3 sequence: CAWSVEGAAEAFF. The CDR3 nucleotides read TGTGCCTGGAGTGTCGAGGGCGCGGCTGAAGCTTTCTTT. Drawing the rest from reference TRBV30 and TRBJ1-1, the complete variable domain is SQTIHQWPATLVQPVGSPLSLECTVEGTSNPNLYWYRQAAGRGLQLLFYSVGIGQISSEVPQNLSASRPQDRQFILSSKKLLLSDSGFYLCAWSVEGAAEAFFGQGTRLTVV.

This clone occurred once. This chain links TRBV7-2 with TRBJ2-7; 7 nucleotides match TRBD1. Germline V gives CDR1 SGHTA, CDR2 FQGNSA. The CDR3 totals 12 residues. V lost 10 bases, J lost 3 bases, and 6 bases stayed unmatched. The CDR3 sequence: CATRQGLYEQYF. The CDR3 DNA follows: TGTGCCACCCGACAGGGCCTCTACGAGCAGTACTTC.

The chain employs TRBV11-2 and TRBJ1-5; TRBD1 matches 7 bases. The CDR3 sequence is 16 residues long. Germline CDR1 reads SGHAT; CDR2 reads FQNNGV. Trimming took 5 bases from V and 1 from J; bases not matched to a gene: 8. The CDR3 region has the DNA TGTGCCAGCAGCGCCTCAGGGGGAGTAAGCAATCAGCCCCAGCATTTT. Amino acid sequence: CASSASGGVSNQPQHF.

This clone was seen only once. CDR3 residues: CASSLGLSTKNIQYF. The CDR3 DNA follows: TGTGCCAGCTCCCTGGGACTCAGCACCAAAAACATTCAGTACTTC. V gene TRBV18 combines with J gene TRBJ2-4; D may be TRBD2 (6 bases). In germline, CDR1 is KGHSH, CDR2 LQKENI. This CDR3 comprises 15 residues. The V end lost 6 bases, the J end lost 2 bases, and 14 bases lay between the germline ends. Using reference TRBV18 and TRBJ2-4 for the parts outside the CDR3, the full variable domain is NAGVMQNPRHLVRRRGQEARLRCSPMKGHSHVYWYRQLPEEGLKFMVYLQKENIIDESGMPKERFSAEFPKEGPSILRIQQVVRGDSAAYFCASSLGLSTKNIQYFGAGTRLSVL.

The genes are TRBV9 and TRBJ2-1, with D possibly being TRBD1 or TRBD2 (5 bases each). CDR3 size: 14 residues. Per the germline V gene, CDR1 is SGDLS and CDR2 is YYNGEE. The V end lost 3 bases, the J end lost 8 bases, and 15 bases lay between the germline ends. For the CDR3, the DNA is TGTGCCAGCAGCGCGGGACCCGGAGTAGATGAGCAGTTCTTC. It is translated as CASSAGPGVDEQFF.

The chain carries TRBV10-2 and TRBJ1-5; the D gene is possibly TRBD1 (5 bases). The germline V and J ends were trimmed by 8 bases and 2 bases, with 13 bases remaining between them. Germline V gene data show CDR1 as WSHSY and CDR2 as SAAADI. The length of the CDR3 is 14 residues. The CDR3 DNA reads TGCGCCAGCGCGGGAGGGGTCGGCAATCAGCCCCAGCATTTT. Residues: CASAGGVGNQPQHF.

The chain uses TRBV6-5 and TRBJ1-1, with 7 bases matching TRBD1. This CDR3 is built from 11 residues. The ends lost 6 bases at V and 10 bases at J; junction bases unmatched: 5. CDR1 and CDR2 (germline): MNHEY, SVGAGI. The CDR3 nucleotides read TGTGCCAGCAGGGTCACAGGGGCAGCTTTCTTT. It translates to CASRVTGAAFF.

The gene calls are TRBV7-8 and TRBJ2-2; D perhaps matches TRBD2 (6 bases). The CDR3 loop spans 16 amino acids. Looked up from germline, CDR1 is SGHVS and CDR2 is FQNEAQ. The V gene lost 6 bases and the J gene lost 6 bases, with 20 bases spanning the gap. CDR3 sequence reads: CASRTSTSSRPGELFF. CDR3 coding DNA: TGTGCCAGCAGGACCTCCACTAGCTCTCGCCCCGGGGAGCTGTTTTTT.

The V call is TRBV18, the J call TRBJ2-7; D is perhaps TRBD2 (7 bases). This CDR3 has 13 amino acids. CDR1 KGHSH and CDR2 LQKENI come from the germline V gene. Trimming removed 6 bases at V and 3 bases at J, with 12 bases between. CDR3 protein: CASSLGGLYEQYF. The CDR3 DNA reads as TGTGCCAGCTCTCTGGGGGGGCTCTACGAGCAGTACTTC.

The chain combines TRBV7-2 with TRBJ2-7; D is unclear. Germline-derived CDR1 and CDR2 are SGHTA and FQGNSA. CDR3 length: 13 residues. The V end was cut by 8 bases, the J end by 0 bases, with 11 bases between. CDR3 loop: CASGYLGSYEQYF. The CDR3 DNA reads TGTGCCAGCGGCTACCTAGGCTCCTACGAGCAGTACTTC. The full variable domain, completed using reference TRBV7-2 and TRBJ2-7, is GAGVSQSPSNKVTEKGKDVELRCDPISGHTALYWYRQSLGQGLEFLIYFQGNSAPDKSGLPSDRFSAERTGGSVSTLTIQRTQQEDSAVYLCASGYLGSYEQYFGPGTRLTVT.

The chain couples TRBV19 to TRBJ1-5, with D hard to call. Germline lookup yields CDR1 LNHDA and CDR2 SQIVND (reference sequence). The CDR3 sequence is 12 residues long. Trimming removed 7 bases at V and 2 bases at J, with 6 bases between. CDR3 bases: TGTGCCAGTACGTACGGCAATCAGCCCCAGCATTTT. Protein: CASTYGNQPQHF. Full variable domain (missing parts from reference TRBV19 and TRBJ1-5): DGGITQSPKYLFRKEGQNVTLSCEQNLNHDAMYWYRQDPGQGLRLIYYSQIVNDFQKGDIAEGYSVSREKKESFPLTVTSAQKNPTAFYLCASTYGNQPQHFGDGTRLSIL.

With respect to this clone: Other DNA sequences from this sample encode an identical CDR3 as well. This chain uses TRBV2 with TRBJ2-1; the D gene is possibly TRBD2 (6 bases). Trimming cost V 0 bases and J 3 bases, with 12 bases left between them. From germline, CDR1 is SNHLY and CDR2 FYNNEI. The CDR3 runs 16 residues. This CDR3 is CASSEAGGTFYNEQFF. In DNA form, the CDR3 reads TGTGCCAGCAGTGAAGCGGGTGGGACTTTCTACAATGAGCAGTTCTTC.

Comments on this clone: Other DNA sequences in this specimen translate into the identical CDR3. The V gene is TRBV5-4, the J gene TRBJ2-7; 9 nucleotides align to TRBD2. The J segment lost 6 bases and the V segment lost 0 bases, leaving 7 bases of the junction unmatched. The CDR3 is 15 residues long. The germline V gene encodes CDR1 SGHNT and CDR2 YYREEE (reference sequence). The CDR3 DNA follows: TGTGCCAGCAGCTTGGCCGGGACTAGCAGCAGCGAGCAGTACTTC. Encoded protein: CASSLAGTSSSEQYF.

In nucleotides, the CDR3 is TGTGCCAGCAGAGCAATAGCGGGAGTCTATGAGCAGTTCTTC. Amino acids: CASRAIAGVYEQFF. The rearrangement uses TRBV7-2 and TRBJ2-1, with 9 bases lining up with TRBD2. V was clipped by 6 bases and J by 8 bases; unmatched bases: 8. This CDR3 is built from 14 residues. The germline V gene has CDR1 SGHTA and CDR2 FQGNSA. The full variable domain, completed using reference TRBV7-2 and TRBJ2-1, is GAGVSQSPSNKVTEKGKDVELRCDPISGHTALYWYRQSLGQGLEFLIYFQGNSAPDKSGLPSDRFSAERTGGSVSTLTIQRTQQEDSAVYLCASRAIAGVYEQFFGPGTRLTVL.

The rearrangement joins TRBV18 to TRBJ2-3, with TRBD1 matching 7 bases. CDR1 and CDR2 (germline): KGHSH, LQKENI. This CDR3 has 13 amino acids. J gave up 5 bases and V 5 bases, and 4 bases lay outside the gene matches. The CDR3 sequence: CASSLDRQDTQYF. CDR3 bases: TGTGCCAGCTCATTGGACAGGCAAGATACGCAGTATTTT.

This clone was found once. The chain uses TRBV28 and TRBJ1-4; possibly TRBD1 for D (5 bases). Trimming took off 4 bases at V and 16 bases at J, with 13 bases between the two ends. The CDR3 is 11 amino acids. Germline CDR1 and CDR2: MDHEN and SYDVKM. CDR3 coding DNA: TGTGCCAGCAGTTCTGGGACCACTGGGTTTTTT. This codes for CASSSGTTGFF.